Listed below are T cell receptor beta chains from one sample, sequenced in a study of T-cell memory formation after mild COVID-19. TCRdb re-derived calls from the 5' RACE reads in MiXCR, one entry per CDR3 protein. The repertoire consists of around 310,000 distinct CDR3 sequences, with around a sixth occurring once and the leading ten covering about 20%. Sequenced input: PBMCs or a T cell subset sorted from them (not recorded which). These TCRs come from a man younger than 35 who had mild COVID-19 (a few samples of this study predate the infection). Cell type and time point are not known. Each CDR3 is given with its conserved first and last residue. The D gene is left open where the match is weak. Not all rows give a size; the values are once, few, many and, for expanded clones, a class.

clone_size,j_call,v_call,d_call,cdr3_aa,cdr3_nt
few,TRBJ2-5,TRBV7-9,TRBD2,CASSIEGEGETQYF,TGTGCCAGCAGTATCGAAGGGGAGGGAGAGACCCAGTACTTC
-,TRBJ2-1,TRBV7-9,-,CASSFGREQDNEQFF,TGTGCCAGCAGCTTTGGCAGGGAACAGGACAATGAGCAGTTCTTC
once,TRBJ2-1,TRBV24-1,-,CATSEAAHLGEQFF,TGTGCCACCAGTGAGGCGGCCCATCTGGGGGAGCAGTTCTTC
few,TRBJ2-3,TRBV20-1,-,CSARESPADTQYF,TGCAGTGCGAGAGAGAGTCCCGCAGATACGCAGTATTTT
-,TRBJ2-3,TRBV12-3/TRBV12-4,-,CASSWDFPDTQYF,TGTGCCAGCAGTTGGGACTTCCCAGATACGCAGTATTTT
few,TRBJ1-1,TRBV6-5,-,CASRAPTYTEAFF,TGTGCCAGCAGAGCCCCAACGTACACTGAAGCTTTCTTT
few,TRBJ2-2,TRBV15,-,CATSRDYRGSNTGELFF,TGTGCCACCAGCAGAGATTATCGGGGGTCGAACACCGGGGAGCTGTTTTTT
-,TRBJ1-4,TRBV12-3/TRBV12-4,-,CASSSRGFRDEKLFF,TGTGCCAGCAGTTCCCGGGGTTTTAGGGATGAAAAACTGTTTTTT
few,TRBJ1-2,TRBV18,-,CASSPRAGDYGYTF,TGTGCCAGCTCACCACGCGCGGGGGACTATGGCTACACCTTC
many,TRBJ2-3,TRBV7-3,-,CASSLRQADTQYF,TGTGCCAGCAGCCTGCGACAGGCAGATACGCAGTATTTT
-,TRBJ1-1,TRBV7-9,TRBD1,CASSLNRGGTEAFF,TGTGCCAGCAGCTTGAACAGGGGGGGTACTGAAGCTTTCTTT
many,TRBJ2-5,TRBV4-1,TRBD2,CASSQDDTAGGPGETQYF,TGCGCCAGCAGCCAAGATGATACAGCGGGGGGGCCGGGAGAGACCCAGTACTTC
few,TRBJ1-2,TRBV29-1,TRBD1,CSVADRGDYGYTF,TGCAGCGTAGCTGACAGGGGCGACTATGGCTACACCTTC
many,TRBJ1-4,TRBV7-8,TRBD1,CASSPYPGQGRTTNEKLFF,TGTGCCAGCAGCCCCTATCCGGGACAGGGAAGAACAACTAATGAAAAACTGTTTTTT
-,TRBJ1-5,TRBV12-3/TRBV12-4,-,CASSLNIQPQHF,TGTGCCAGCAGTTTAAATATCCAGCCCCAGCATTTT
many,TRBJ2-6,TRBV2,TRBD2,CASRGTSGANVLTF,TGTGCCAGCAGAGGGACTAGTGGGGCCAACGTCCTGACTTTC
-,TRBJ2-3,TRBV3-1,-,CASSEYTSGDTQYF,TGTGCCAGCAGCGAATATACGTCGGGGGATACGCAGTATTTT
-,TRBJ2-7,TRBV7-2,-,CASSLEGQPYEQYF,TGTGCCAGCAGCTTAGAAGGACAGCCCTACGAGCAGTACTTC
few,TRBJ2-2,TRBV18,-,CASYTTAGTGELFF,TGTGCCAGCTATACCACGGCCGGCACCGGGGAGCTGTTTTTT
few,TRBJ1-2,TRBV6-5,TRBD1,CASSHRGTGGGGYTF,TGTGCCAGCAGCCATCGAGGGACAGGGGGCGGTGGCTACACCTTC
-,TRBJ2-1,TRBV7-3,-,CASSPTSPYYNEQFF,TGTGCCAGCAGCCCCACTAGCCCCTATTACAATGAGCAGTTCTTC
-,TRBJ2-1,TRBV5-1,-,CASTPGVRYNEQFF,TGCGCCAGCACCCCAGGGGTCCGATACAATGAGCAGTTCTTC
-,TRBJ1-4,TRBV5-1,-,CASSFSALGKEKLFF,TGCGCCAGCAGCTTCTCTGCGCTCGGGAAAGAAAAACTGTTTTTT
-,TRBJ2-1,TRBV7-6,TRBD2,CASRQISGESYNEQFF,TGTGCCAGCAGACAAATTAGCGGGGAGTCCTACAATGAGCAGTTCTTC
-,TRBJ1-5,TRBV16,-,CASSQPKQISPQHF,TGTGCCAGCAGCCAACCGAAACAGATCAGCCCCCAGCATTTT
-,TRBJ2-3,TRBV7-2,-,CASSLVRASTDTQYF,TGTGCCAGCAGCTTAGTGAGGGCCAGCACAGATACGCAGTATTTT
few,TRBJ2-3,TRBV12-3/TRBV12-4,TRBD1,CACRTGTGRTDTQYF,TGTGCCTGTCGGACGGGGACAGGTCGCACAGATACGCAGTATTTT
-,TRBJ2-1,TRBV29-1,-,CSVERFSNEQFF,TGCAGCGTTGAAAGGTTTAGCAATGAGCAGTTCTTC
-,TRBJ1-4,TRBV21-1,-,CASSKGLKVRPLSNEKLFF,TGTGCCAGCAGCAAAGGTTTAAAGGTCAGGCCCCTCTCTAATGAAAAACTGTTTTTT
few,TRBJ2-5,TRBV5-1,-,CASSSDPPGTQYF,TGCGCCAGCAGCTCCGACCCCCCTGGGACCCAGTACTTC
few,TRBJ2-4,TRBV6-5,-,CASSPWGAKNIQYF,TGTGCCAGCAGTCCCTGGGGAGCCAAAAACATTCAGTACTTC
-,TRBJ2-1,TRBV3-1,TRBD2,CASSQALAGGYNEQFF,TGTGCCAGCAGCCAAGCTTTAGCGGGGGGCTACAATGAGCAGTTCTTC
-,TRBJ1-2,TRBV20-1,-,CSAREPGAGVDYGYTF,TGCAGTGCTAGAGAACCGGGGGCCGGGGTGGATTATGGCTACACCTTC
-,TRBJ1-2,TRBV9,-,CASSAGPGENYGYTF,TGTGCCAGCAGCGCAGGGCCGGGAGAGAACTATGGCTACACCTTC
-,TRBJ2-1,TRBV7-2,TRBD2,CASTPLAGSRNEQFF,TGTGCCAGCACCCCTCTAGCGGGGTCAAGGAATGAGCAGTTCTTC
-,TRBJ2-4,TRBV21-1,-,CASSKPGQGGKNIQYF,TGTGCCAGCAGCAAACCGGGACAGGGAGGCAAAAACATTCAGTACTTC
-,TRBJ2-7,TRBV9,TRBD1,CASSPRTGSSYEQYF,TGTGCCAGCAGCCCCCGGACAGGGAGCTCCTACGAGCAGTACTTC
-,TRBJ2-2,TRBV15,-,CATSRGGDTGELFF,TGTGCCACCAGCAGAGGGGGGGACACCGGGGAGCTGTTTTTT
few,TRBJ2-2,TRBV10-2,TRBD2,CASRLAGAFTGELFF,TGCGCCTCCCGGCTAGCGGGGGCGTTCACCGGGGAGCTGTTTTTT
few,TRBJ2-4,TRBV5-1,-,CASSSKTENIQYF,TGCGCCAGCAGCTCAAAGACAGAAAACATTCAGTACTTC
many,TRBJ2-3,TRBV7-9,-,CASKKDGPTDTQYF,TGTGCCAGCAAAAAGGACGGCCCCACAGATACGCAGTATTTT
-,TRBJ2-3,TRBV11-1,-,CASSPGQYTDTQYF,TGTGCCAGCAGCCCCGGACAGTACACAGATACGCAGTATTTT
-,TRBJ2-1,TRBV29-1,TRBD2,CSGLTSGGLTNEQFF,TGCAGCGGACTGACTAGCGGGGGTTTAACCAATGAGCAGTTCTTC
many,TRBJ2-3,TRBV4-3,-,CASSQETWADTQYF,TGCGCCAGCAGCCAAGAAACCTGGGCAGATACGCAGTATTTT
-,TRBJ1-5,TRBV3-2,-,CASSQVPRGPSNQPQHF,TGTGCCAGCAGCCAAGTCCCCAGGGGGCCCAGCAATCAGCCCCAGCATTTT
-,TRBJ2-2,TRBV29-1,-,CSVRTVNTGELFF,TGCAGCGTTCGGACAGTTAACACCGGGGAGCTGTTTTTT
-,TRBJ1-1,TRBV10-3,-,CAISESLRGSSLTEAFF,TGTGCCATCAGTGAGTCCCTACGGGGCTCGAGCTTAACTGAAGCTTTCTTT
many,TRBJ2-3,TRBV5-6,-,CASSLYLTGTDTQYF,TGTGCCAGCAGCTTGTATTTGACCGGCACAGATACGCAGTATTTT
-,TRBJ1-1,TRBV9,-,CASSPRGENTEAFF,TGTGCCAGCAGCCCTCGGGGGGAGAACACTGAAGCTTTCTTT
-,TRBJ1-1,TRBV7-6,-,CASSSHRGFDTEAFF,TGTGCCAGCAGCTCCCACCGAGGGTTCGACACTGAAGCTTTCTTT
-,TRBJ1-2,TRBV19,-,CASGRGAANYGYTF,TGTGCCAGTGGTCGGGGGGCGGCAAACTATGGCTACACCTTC
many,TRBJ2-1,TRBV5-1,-,CASTGVGLEEDEQFF,TGCGCCAGCACCGGGGTGGGGTTGGAGGAGGATGAGCAGTTCTTC
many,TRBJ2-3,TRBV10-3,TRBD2,CAIKLRPGGVAGAPDTQYF,TGTGCCATCAAGCTCCGCCCGGGAGGAGTAGCGGGGGCCCCGGATACGCAGTATTTT
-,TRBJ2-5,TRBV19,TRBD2,CASSILAGGHQETQYF,TGTGCCAGTAGTATTCTAGCGGGGGGACACCAAGAGACCCAGTACTTC
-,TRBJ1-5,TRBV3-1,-,CASSVRGQPQHF,TGTGCCAGCAGCGTCAGGGGTCAGCCCCAGCATTTT
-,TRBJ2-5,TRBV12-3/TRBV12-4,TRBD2,CASSISSGGAIPYF,TGTGCCAGCAGTATATCTAGCGGGGGGGCGATCCCGTACTTC